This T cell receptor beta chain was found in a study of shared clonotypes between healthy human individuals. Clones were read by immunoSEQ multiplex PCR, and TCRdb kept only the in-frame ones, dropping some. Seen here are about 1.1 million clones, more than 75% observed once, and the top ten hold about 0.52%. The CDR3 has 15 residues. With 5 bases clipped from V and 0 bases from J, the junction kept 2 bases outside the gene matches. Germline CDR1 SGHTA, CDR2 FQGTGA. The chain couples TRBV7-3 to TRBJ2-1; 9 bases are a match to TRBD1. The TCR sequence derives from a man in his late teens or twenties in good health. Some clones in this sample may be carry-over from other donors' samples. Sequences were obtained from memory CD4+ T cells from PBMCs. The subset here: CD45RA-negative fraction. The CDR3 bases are TGTGCCAGCAGCGTGACAGGGGGCTCCTACAATGAGCAGTTCTTC. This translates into CASSVTGGSYNEQFF.